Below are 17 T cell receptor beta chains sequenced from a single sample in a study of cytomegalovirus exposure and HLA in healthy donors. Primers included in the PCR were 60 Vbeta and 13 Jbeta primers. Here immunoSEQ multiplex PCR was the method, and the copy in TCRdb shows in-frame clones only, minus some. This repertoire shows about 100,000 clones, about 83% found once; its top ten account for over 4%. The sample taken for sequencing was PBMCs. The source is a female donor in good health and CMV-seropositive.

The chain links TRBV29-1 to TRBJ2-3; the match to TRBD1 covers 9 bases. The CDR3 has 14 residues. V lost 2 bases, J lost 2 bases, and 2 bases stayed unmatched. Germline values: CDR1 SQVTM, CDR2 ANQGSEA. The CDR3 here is CSVEWDRVTDTQYF. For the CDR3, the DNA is TGCAGCGTTGAATGGGACAGGGTCACAGATACGCAGTATTTT.

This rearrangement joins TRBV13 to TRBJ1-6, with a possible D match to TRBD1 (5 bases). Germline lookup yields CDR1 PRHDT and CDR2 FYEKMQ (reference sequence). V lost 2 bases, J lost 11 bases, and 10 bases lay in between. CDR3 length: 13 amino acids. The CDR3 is CASSLQGATPLHF. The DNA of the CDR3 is TGTGCCAGCAGCTTACAGGGTGCTACACCCCTCCACTTT. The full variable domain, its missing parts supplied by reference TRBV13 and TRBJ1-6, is AAGVIQSPRHLIKEKRETATLKCYPIPRHDTVYWYQQGPGQDPQFLISFYEKMQSDKGSIPDRFSAQQFSDYHSELNMSSLELGDSALYFCASSLQGATPLHFGNGTRLTVT.

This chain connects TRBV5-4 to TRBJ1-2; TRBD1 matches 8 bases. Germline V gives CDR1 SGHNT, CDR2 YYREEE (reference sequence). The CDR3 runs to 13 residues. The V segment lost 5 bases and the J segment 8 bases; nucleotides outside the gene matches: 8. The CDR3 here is CASSLDRAEGYTF. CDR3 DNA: TGTGCCAGCAGTCTGGACAGGGCGGAAGGCTACACCTTC.

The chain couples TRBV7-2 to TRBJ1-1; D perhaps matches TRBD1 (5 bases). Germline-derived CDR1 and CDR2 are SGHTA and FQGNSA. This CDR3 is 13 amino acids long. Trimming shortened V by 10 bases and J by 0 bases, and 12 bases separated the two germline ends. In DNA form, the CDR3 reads TGTGCCAAACAGACAGTGGTGAACACTGAAGCTTTCTTT. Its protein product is CAKQTVVNTEAFF.

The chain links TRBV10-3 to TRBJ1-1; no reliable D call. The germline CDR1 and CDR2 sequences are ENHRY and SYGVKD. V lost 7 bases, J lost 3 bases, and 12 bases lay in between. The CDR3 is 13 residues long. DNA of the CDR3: TGTGCCATCACCGAGGGTGAGTACACTGAAGCTTTCTTT. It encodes CAITEGEYTEAFF.

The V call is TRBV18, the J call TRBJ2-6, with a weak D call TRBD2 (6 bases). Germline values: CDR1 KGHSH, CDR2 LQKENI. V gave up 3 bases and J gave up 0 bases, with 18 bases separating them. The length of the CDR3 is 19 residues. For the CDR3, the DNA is TGTGCCAGCTCACCCGCAACACACGGGGGTCTCTCTGGGGCCAACGTCCTGACTTTC. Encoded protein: CASSPATHGGLSGANVLTF.

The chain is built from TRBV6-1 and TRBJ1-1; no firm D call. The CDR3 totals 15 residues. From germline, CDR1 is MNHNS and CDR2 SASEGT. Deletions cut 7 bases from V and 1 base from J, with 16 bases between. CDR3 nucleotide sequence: TGTGCCAGCACGTTATACGGTCCGTCGAACACTGAAGCTTTCTTT. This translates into CASTLYGPSNTEAFF.

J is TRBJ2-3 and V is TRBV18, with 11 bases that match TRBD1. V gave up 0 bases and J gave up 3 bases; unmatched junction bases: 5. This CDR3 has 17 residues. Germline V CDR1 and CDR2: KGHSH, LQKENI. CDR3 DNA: TGTGCCAGCTCACCACCGGGGACAGGGGGACGGACAGATACGCAGTATTTT. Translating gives CASSPPGTGGRTDTQYF.

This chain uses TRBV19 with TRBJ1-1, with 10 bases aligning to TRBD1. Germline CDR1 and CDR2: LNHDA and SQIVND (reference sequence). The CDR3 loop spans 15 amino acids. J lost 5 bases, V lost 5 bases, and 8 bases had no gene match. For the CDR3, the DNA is TGTGCCAGTAGTTCAAGGACAGGGGGGAATACTGAAGCTTTCTTT. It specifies CASSSRTGGNTEAFF.

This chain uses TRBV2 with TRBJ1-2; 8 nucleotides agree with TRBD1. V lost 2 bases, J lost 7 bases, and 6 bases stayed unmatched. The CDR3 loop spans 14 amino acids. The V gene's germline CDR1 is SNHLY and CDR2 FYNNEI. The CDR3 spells CASSELSRGLGYTF. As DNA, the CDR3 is TGTGCCAGCAGTGAACTCAGCAGGGGGCTTGGCTACACCTTC.

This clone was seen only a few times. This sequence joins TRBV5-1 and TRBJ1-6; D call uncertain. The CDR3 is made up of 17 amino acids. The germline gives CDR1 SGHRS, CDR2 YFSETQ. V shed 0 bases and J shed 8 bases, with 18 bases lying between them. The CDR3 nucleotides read TGCGCCAGCAGCTTGGCTTTGTCGGGAATTTTTGATTCACCCCTCCACTTT. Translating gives CASSLALSGIFDSPLHF.

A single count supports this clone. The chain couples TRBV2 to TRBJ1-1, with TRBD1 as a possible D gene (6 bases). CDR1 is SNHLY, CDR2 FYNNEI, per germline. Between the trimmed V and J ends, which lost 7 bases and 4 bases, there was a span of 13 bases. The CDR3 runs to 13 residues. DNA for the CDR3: TGTGCCAGCAAGCGACAGGAGGTCACTGAAGCTTTCTTT. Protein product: CASKRQEVTEAFF.

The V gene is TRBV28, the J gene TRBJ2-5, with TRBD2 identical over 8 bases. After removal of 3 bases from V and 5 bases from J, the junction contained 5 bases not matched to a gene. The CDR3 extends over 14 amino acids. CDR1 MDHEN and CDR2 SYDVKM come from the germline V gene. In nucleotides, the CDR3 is TGTGCCAGCAGTTTTCTTGCGGGAGGTGAGACCCAGTACTTC. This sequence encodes CASSFLAGGETQYF.

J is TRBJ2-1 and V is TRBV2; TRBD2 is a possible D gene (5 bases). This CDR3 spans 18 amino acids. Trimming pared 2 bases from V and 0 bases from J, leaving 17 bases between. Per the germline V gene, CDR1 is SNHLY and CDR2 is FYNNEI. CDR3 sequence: CASSERGRGLSSYNEQFF. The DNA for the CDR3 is TGTGCCAGCAGTGAAAGAGGTCGCGGGCTTAGCTCCTACAATGAGCAGTTCTTC.

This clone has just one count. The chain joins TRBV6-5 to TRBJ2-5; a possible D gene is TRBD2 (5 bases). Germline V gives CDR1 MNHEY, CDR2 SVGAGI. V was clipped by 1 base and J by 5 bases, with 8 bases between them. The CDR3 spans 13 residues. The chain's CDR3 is CASSYLQRETQYF. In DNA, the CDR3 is TGTGCCAGCAGTTACTTACAGCGGGAGACCCAGTACTTC.

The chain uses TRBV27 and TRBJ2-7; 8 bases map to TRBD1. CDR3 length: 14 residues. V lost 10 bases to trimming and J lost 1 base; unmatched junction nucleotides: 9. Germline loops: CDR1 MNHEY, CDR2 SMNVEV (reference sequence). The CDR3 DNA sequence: TGTGCCACCCGTCGACAGGGGATATCCTACGAGCAGTACTTC. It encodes CATRRQGISYEQYF.

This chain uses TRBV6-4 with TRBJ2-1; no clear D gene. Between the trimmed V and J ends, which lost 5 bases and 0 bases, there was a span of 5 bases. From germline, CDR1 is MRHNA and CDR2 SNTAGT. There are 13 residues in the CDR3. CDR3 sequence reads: CASSHNSYNEQFF. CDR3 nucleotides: TGTGCCAGCAGTCACAACTCCTACAATGAGCAGTTCTTC.